Each of the 4 T cell receptor beta chains below was sequenced from the same sample in a study of T cells expressing NK-cell markers. TCRdb reworked the 5' RACE reads into one entry per CDR3 protein, no DNA. The sample's table shows about 30,000 distinct CDR3 sequences. Source material: blood T cells: a sorted CD56 or NKG2C T cell subset, CD4+ or CD8+ T cells, or bulk PBMC T cells (not recorded which). The receptors originated from a woman aged 18 to 69 in good health.

The chain employs TRBV12-3 or TRBV12-4 and TRBJ1-1. This CDR3 spans 13 amino acids. The CDR3 protein is CASSPRHITEAFF.

This sequence joins TRBV27 and TRBJ2-1; TCRdb gives TRBD2 as the D gene, but with no DNA this cannot be confirmed. CDR1 is MNHEY and CDR2 is SMNVEV in the germline V gene (reference sequence). CDR3 length: 13 amino acids. This CDR3 is CASSYGLYNEQFF.

V gene TRBV5-8 combines with J gene TRBJ2-7; the D gene TCRdb calls, TRBD2, cannot be checked with no DNA. CDR3 length equals 14 residues. Germline V gene data show CDR1 as SGHTS and CDR2 as YDEGEE. CDR3 region: CASSLGQASGEQYF.

The CDR3 protein is CASSLWRPPDLTSGSYNEQFF. V gene TRBV12-3 or TRBV12-4 combines with J gene TRBJ2-1; the D gene TCRdb calls, TRBD2, cannot be checked with no DNA. The CDR3 sequence is 21 residues long.